A selection of T cell receptor beta chains follows, all from one sample in a study of blood T cell repertoires in COVID-19. Profiling relied on immunoSEQ multiplex PCR, and the TCRdb table lists in-frame clones only, not all of them. Of more than 65,000 clones in the sample, more than 80% were seen once. Sequencing was performed on peripheral blood. The receptors derive from a man older than 75 with acute or convalescent COVID-19. The conserved cysteine and the conserved F or W are not part of the CDR3 here. Not every row has a clone size; where given, it reads once, few, many or a size class.

cdr3_length	v_call	j_call	clone_size	cdr3_aa
11	TRBV27	TRBJ2-2	once	ASSQLATGELF
13	TRBV5-1	TRBJ2-5	.	ASSQTSGGVETQY
11	TRBV6-2/TRBV6-3	TRBJ1-2	few	ASSLQVNYGYT
14	TRBV11-2	TRBJ1-6	.	ASSSRTGFGNSPLH
14	TRBV27	TRBJ2-1	few	ASSPGLAGAYNEQF
12	TRBV5-8	TRBJ2-1	.	ASSFRTRDNEQF
12	TRBV9	TRBJ2-3	.	ASSVGQGTDTQY
12	TRBV19	TRBJ1-5	.	ASSKTGMNQPQH
16	TRBV7-2	TRBJ2-1	.	ASSLAAGLAGNHNEQF
13	TRBV5-1	TRBJ1-6	.	ASSSGVERNSPLH